This T cell receptor beta chain emerged from a study of PD-L1 blockade in urothelial cancer. Study in general: Analyses used blood from 3 weeks (second dose) and 6 weeks after treatment start. Peripheral blood specimens exhibited a median yield of around 130,000 T cells. General study results and limits: Durable-benefit cases showed more tumor-associated blood clone expansion at 3 weeks.

The germline V and J ends were trimmed by 5 bases and 5 bases, with 9 bases remaining between them. The CDR3 covers 12 residues. Germline CDR1 SGHTA, CDR2 FQGNSA. Spiking of synthetic TCR analog templates was performed in each PCR. Assay: immunoSEQ multiplex PCR; the TCRdb copy retains only in-frame clones and omits some. Among roughly 43,000 clones, around 80% were seen once, and the ten largest hold 15% to 20%. Time point noted: pretreatment peripheral blood. Remarks on this clone: Its specificity is not known.

The TCR originated in a man in his 60s with urothelial cancer. The V and J genes are TRBV7-2 and TRBJ2-5; a possible D gene is TRBD2 (6 bases). The material sequenced was PBMCs, taken around atezolizumab (anti-PD-L1) treatment. The CDR3 nucleotides read TGTGCCAGCAGCCCGGAGGGGGAGACCCAGTACTTC. Translated, it gives CASSPEGETQYF.